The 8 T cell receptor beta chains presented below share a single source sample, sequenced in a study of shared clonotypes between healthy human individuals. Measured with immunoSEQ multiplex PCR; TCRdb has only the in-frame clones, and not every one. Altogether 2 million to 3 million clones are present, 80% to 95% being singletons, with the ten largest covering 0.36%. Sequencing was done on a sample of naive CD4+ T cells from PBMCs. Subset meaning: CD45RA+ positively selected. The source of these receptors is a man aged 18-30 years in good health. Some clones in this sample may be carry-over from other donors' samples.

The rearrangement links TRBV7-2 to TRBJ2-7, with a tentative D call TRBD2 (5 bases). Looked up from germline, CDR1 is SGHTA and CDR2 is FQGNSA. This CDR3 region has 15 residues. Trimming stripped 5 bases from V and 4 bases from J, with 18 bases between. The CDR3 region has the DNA TGTGCCAGCAGCCAGGCGGGTCAGAATCAGTACGAGCAGTACTTC. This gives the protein CASSQAGQNQYEQYF.

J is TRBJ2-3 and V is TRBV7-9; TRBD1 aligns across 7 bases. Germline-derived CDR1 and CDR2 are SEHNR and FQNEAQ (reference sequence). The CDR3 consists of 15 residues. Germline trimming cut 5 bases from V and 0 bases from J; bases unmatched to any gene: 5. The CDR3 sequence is CASSRQGTSTDTQYF. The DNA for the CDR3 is TGTGCCAGCAGCCGACAGGGAACCAGCACAGATACGCAGTATTTT.

The CDR3 sequence is CASSGGRKAFF. The CDR3 DNA sequence: TGTGCCAGCAGTGGGGGACGGAAAGCTTTCTTT. This chain links TRBV6-5 with TRBJ1-1, with D tentatively TRBD1 (5 bases). From germline, CDR1 is MNHEY and CDR2 SVGAGI. The CDR3 is made up of 11 amino acids. V was pared by 5 bases and J by 9 bases, with 10 bases between.

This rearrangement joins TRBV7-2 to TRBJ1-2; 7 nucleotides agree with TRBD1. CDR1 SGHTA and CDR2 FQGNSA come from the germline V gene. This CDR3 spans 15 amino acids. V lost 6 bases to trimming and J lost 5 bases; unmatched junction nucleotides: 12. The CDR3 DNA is TGTGCCAGCAGACAAGACAGGGACTTAGGATATGGCTACACCTTC. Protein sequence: CASRQDRDLGYGYTF.

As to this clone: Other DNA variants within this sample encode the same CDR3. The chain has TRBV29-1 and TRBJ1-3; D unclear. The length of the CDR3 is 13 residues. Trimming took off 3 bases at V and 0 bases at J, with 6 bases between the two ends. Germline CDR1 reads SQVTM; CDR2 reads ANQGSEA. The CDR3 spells CSVEGSSGNTIYF. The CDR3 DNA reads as TGCAGCGTTGAGGGTTCCTCTGGAAACACCATATATTTT.

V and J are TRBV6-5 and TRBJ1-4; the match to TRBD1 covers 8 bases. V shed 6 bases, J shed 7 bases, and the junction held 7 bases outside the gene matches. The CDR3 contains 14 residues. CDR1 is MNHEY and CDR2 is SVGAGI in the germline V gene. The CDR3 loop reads CASRQTGASEKLFF. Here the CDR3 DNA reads TGTGCCAGCAGGCAGACAGGGGCGAGTGAAAAACTGTTTTTT.

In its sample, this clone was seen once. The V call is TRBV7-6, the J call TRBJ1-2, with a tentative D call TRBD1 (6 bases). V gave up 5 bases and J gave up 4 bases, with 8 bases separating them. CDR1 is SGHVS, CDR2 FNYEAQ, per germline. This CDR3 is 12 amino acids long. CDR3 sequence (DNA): TGTGCCAGCAGCCAGGACAGCTATGGCTACACCTTC. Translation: CASSQDSYGYTF.

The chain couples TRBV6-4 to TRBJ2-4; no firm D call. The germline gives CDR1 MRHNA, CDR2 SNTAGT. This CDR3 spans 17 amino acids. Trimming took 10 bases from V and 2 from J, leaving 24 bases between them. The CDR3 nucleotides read TGTGCCATCACGCCCCTCGAGTCCCCATTACCCAAAAACATTCAGTACTTC. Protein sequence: CAITPLESPLPKNIQYF.